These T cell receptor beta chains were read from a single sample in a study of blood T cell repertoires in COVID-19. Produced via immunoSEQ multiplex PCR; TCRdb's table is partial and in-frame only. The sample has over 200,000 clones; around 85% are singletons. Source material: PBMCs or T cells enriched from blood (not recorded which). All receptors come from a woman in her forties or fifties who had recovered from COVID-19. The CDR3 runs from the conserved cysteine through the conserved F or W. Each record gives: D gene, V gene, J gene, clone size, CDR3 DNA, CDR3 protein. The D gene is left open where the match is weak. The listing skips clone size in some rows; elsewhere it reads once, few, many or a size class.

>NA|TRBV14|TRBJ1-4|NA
TGTGCCAGCAGCCAATCTGACAGGCCTTTAAATGAAAAACTGTTTTTT
CASSQSDRPLNEKLFF
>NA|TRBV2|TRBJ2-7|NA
TGTGCCAGCAGTGACAGACTAGAAGGGGAGCAGTACTTC
CASSDRLEGEQYF
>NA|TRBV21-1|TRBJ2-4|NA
TGTGCCAGCAGCCAAAGACTCGGGACTAGCGGGAGGTCTAGCAAAAACATTCAGTACTTC
CASSQRLGTSGRSSKNIQYF
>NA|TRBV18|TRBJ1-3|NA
TGTGCCAGCTCACCACGACAGGCGGAAACTGGAAACACCATATATTTT
CASSPRQAETGNTIYF
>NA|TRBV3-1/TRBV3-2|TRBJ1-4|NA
TGTGCCAGCAGCCATTTACTCGGTGAAAAACTGTTTTTT
CASSHLLGEKLFF
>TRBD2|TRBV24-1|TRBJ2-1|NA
TGTGCCACCAGTGACGTACTAGCGGGAGGCTGGAGTGAGCAGTTCTTC
CATSDVLAGGWSEQFF
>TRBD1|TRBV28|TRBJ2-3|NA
TGTGCCAGCACTAGACTGACAGGGTCCCTTTCCACAGATACGCAGTATTTT
CASTRLTGSLSTDTQYF
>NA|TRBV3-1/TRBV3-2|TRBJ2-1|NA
TGTGCCAGCAGCCAAGTCCTGACGGAGAAGCAGTTCTTC
CASSQVLTEKQFF
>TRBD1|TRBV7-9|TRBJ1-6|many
TGTGCCAGCAGCTTAAGCCAGGGGGACTCACCCCTCCACTTT
CASSLSQGDSPLHF
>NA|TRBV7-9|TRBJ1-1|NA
TGTGCCAGCAGCTTATTCCCGAGCGGCACTGAAGCTTTCTTT
CASSLFPSGTEAFF
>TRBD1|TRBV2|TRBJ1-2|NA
TGTGCCAGCAGTGAATTGACAGGGGGGTCAGACGGCTACACCTTC
CASSELTGGSDGYTF
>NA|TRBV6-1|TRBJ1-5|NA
TGTGCCAGCAGTGAAGATCCCCTTGTGGCGGGGCCCAATCAGCCCCAGCATTTT
CASSEDPLVAGPNQPQHF
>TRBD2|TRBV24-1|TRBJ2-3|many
TGTGCCACCAGTGCGGGGGGGACACGCACAGATACGCAGTATTTT
CATSAGGTRTDTQYF
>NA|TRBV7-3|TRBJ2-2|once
TGTGCCAGCAGCTCCGGTTTAGCTTGGAACACCGGGGAGCTGTTTTTT
CASSSGLAWNTGELFF
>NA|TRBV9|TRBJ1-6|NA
TGTGCCAGCAGCGTAGGGACTGAGGATAATTCACCCCTCCACTTT
CASSVGTEDNSPLHF
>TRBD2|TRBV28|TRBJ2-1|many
TGTGCCAGCAGCACGGGACTAGCGCTTCTGAGCTCCTACAATGAGCAGTTCTTC
CASSTGLALLSSYNEQFF
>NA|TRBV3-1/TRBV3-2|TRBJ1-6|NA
TGTGCCAGCAGCCAAGAAAAGGACAGACGGGCCTCACCCCTCCACTTT
CASSQEKDRRASPLHF
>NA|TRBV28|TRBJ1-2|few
TGTGCCAGCAGGGACTCGGGGGGTCTTGGCTATGGCTACACCTTC
CASRDSGGLGYGYTF
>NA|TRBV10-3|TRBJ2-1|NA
TGTGCCATGGCCCTTGAAGCGGACAATGAGCAGTTCTTC
CAMALEADNEQFF
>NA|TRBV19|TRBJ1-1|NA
TGTGCCAGTTTTGGCGGGGAGGCTTTCTTT
CASFGGEAFF
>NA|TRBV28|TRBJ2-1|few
TGTGCCAGCGGCCCCTCACTAGCCCTCTACAATGAGCAGTTCTTC
CASGPSLALYNEQFF
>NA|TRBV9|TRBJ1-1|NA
TGTGCCAGCAGCGCGGGGTTTCTTGACACTGAAGCTTTCTTT
CASSAGFLDTEAFF
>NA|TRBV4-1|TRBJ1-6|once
TGCGCCAGCAGCCAAGTGGCATCCGATAATTCACCCCTCCACTTT
CASSQVASDNSPLHF
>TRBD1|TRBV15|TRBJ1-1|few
TGTGCCACCAGCAGAGTTACAGGGGTAGCTTTCTTT
CATSRVTGVAFF
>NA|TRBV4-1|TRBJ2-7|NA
TGCGCCAGCAGCCAAGGGACAGGCGGGAGGTCCTACGAGCAGTACTTC
CASSQGTGGRSYEQYF
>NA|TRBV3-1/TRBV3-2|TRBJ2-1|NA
TGTGCCAGCAGACAGGGCAATGAGCAGTTCTTC
CASRQGNEQFF
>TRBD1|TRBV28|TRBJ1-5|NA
TGTGCCAGCAGTCTCCGGACAGGGGGTAGGAATCAGCCCCAGCATTTT
CASSLRTGGRNQPQHF
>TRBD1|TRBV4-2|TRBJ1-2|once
TGTGCCAGCAGCCAAGCGTCTCCGGACAGGGTGGCCTATGGCTACACCTTC
CASSQASPDRVAYGYTF
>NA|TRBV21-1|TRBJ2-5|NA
TGTGCCAGCATCACTCGGGACCTAGGGGGTAGGGAGACCCAGTACTTC
CASITRDLGGRETQYF
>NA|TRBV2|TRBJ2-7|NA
TGTGCCAGCACCCGCGGCGGGGACCCCTACGAGCAGTACTTC
CASTRGGDPYEQYF
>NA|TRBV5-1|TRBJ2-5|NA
TGCGCCAGCAGCTTGGGACAGGGCGGGAAGACCCAGTACTTC
CASSLGQGGKTQYF
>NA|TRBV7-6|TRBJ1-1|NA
TGTGCCAGCAGCCCCTGGGACACAGTGAACACTGAAGCTTTCTTT
CASSPWDTVNTEAFF
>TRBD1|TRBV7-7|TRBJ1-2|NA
TGTGCTAGCTCGACAGGGGGCGGGTATGGCTACACCTTC
CASSTGGGYGYTF
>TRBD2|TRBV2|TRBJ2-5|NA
TGTGCCAGCAGCGAGACTAGCGGGAGTGGAGAGACCCAGTACTTC
CASSETSGSGETQYF
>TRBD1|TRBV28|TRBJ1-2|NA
TGTGCCAGCAGTTTCATCGGGACAGTCTATGGCTACACCTTC
CASSFIGTVYGYTF
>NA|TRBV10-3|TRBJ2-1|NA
TGTGCCATCTTACGGGAACGGCTTGCCGATGAGCAGTTCTTC
CAILRERLADEQFF
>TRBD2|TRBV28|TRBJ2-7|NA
TGTGCCAGCACTACTAGCGCTTCCTACGAGCAGTACTTC
CASTTSASYEQYF
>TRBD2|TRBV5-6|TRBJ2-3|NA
TGTGCCAGCAGCTTAGGGTTTAGGGGACTAGCGGATAGCACAGATACGCAGTATTTT
CASSLGFRGLADSTDTQYF
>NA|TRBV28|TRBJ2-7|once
TGTGCCAGCAGTTTATTCCCCAGGGGCTACGAGCAGTACTTC
CASSLFPRGYEQYF
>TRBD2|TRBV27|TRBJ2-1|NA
TGTGCCAGCAGTTCCTCCGGGACTAGCGGGTTTGGTGAGCAGTTCTTC
CASSSSGTSGFGEQFF
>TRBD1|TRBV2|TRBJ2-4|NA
TGTGCCAGCAAGGACAGGGAGGCCAAAAACATTCAGTACTTC
CASKDREAKNIQYF
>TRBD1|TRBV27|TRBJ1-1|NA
TGTGCCAGCAGTCCCTACAGGGGACCTGATGAAGCTTTCTTT
CASSPYRGPDEAFF
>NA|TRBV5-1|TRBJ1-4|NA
TGCGCCAGCAGCCAGGGGATGGCTAATGAAAAACTGTTTTTT
CASSQGMANEKLFF